This T cell receptor (beta chain) derives from a study of shared clonotypes between healthy human individuals. Looking at the study overall: Donors consisted of two women and a few men between 18 and 49.

Replicate PCRs for sorted subsets used around 200 ng DNA; this equaled about 30,000 T cell genomes. Measured with immunoSEQ multiplex PCR; TCRdb has only the in-frame clones, and not every one. Seen here are around 580,000 clones, 95% to 98% observed once, and the top ten hold roughly 0.29%. Whole-study results and caveats: It was only blood that was sampled, and tissue repertoires likely differ. Among non-shared clonotypes, generation probabilities were lower than among those shared by all four donors.

Naive CD8 isolation took CD45RO-negative cells positively selected for CCR7 and excluded terminally differentiated effector memory CD45RA+ cells. The sample holds one count of this clone. The antigen is not known. Germline V gene data show CDR1 as SGHTA and CDR2 as FQGTGA. V shed 2 bases, J shed 0 bases, and the junction held 4 bases outside the gene matches. The CDR3 totals 18 residues. The rearrangement links TRBV7-3 to TRBJ2-2, with 12 bases fitting TRBD2. The receptor comes from a man aged 25-45 years in good health. The source material was naive CD8+ T cells sorted from blood. CDR3 amino acids: CASSLLLAGGPNTGELFF. The CDR3 coding sequence is TGTGCCAGCAGCTTATTACTAGCGGGAGGCCCGAACACCGGGGAGCTGTTTTTT. The full variable domain, rest sourced from reference TRBV7-3 and TRBJ2-2, is GAGVSQTPSNKVTEKGKYVELRCDPISGHTALYWYRQSLGQGPEFLIYFQGTGAADDSGLPNDRFFAVRPEGSVSTLKIQRTERGDSAVYLCASSLLLAGGPNTGELFFGEGSRLTVL.